This T cell receptor beta chain came from a study of response to subunit inactivated influenza vaccine. Study-wide results and limits: Authors suggested that a seasonal influenza vaccination recruits few new T cells each time.

In this sample, this clonotype turned up a few times. As yet, its antigen is unknown. One entry per CDR3 protein results from TCRdb running MiXCR on the RT-PCR reads. The sample shows fewer than 800,000 distinct CDR3 sequences, less than 20% of them seen only once. Germline lookup yields CDR1 MDHEN and CDR2 SYDVKM. There are 14 residues in the CDR3. The germline V and J ends were trimmed by 3 bases and 2 bases, with 11 bases remaining between them. Source: PBMCs from blood, taken less than 13 days after vaccination. The receptor was derived from a man in his fifties or sixties who received an inactivated influenza vaccine. The chain has TRBV28 and TRBJ2-7; no reliable D call. The CDR3 spells CASSLVDSTYEQYF. The CDR3 DNA is TGTGCCAGCAGTTTGGTGGATTCGACCTACGAGCAGTACTTC.